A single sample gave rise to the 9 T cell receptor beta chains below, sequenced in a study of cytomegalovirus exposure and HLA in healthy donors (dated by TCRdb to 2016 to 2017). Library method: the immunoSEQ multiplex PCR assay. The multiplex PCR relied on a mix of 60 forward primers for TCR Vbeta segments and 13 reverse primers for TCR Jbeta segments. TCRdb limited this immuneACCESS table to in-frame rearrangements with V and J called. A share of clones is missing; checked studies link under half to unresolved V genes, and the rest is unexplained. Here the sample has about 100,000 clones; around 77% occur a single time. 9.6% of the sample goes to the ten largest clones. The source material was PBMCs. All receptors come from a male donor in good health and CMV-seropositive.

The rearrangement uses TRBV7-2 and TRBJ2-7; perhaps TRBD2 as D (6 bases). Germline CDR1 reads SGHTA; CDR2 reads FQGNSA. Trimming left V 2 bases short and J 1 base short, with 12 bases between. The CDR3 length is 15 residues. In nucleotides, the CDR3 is TGTGCCAGCAGCTTATCCGGGAGTCAGTCCTACGAGCAGTACTTC. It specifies CASSLSGSQSYEQYF.

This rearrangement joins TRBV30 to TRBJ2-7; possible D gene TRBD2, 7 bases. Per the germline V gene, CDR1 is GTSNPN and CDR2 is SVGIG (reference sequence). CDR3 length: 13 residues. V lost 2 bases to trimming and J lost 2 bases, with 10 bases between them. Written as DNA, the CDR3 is TGTGCCTGGAGTAGGGGGGGAGCCTACGAGCAGTACTTC. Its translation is CAWSRGGAYEQYF.

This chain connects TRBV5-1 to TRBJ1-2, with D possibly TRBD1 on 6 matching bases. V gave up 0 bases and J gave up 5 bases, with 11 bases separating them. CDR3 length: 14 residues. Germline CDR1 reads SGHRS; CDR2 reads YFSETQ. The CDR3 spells CASSLGTGPYGYTF. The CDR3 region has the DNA TGCGCCAGCAGCTTGGGAACAGGGCCTTATGGCTACACCTTC.

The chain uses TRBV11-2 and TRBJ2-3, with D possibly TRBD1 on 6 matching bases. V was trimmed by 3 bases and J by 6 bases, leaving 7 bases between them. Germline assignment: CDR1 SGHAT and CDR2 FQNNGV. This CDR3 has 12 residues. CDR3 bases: TGTGCCAGCAGCTTCCAGGGGGATACGCAGTATTTT. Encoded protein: CASSFQGDTQYF. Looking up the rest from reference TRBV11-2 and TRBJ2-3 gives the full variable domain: EAGVAQSPRYKIIEKRQSVAFWCNPISGHATLYWYQQILGQGPKLLIQFQNNGVVDDSQLPKDRFSAERLKGVDSTLKIQPAKLEDSAVYLCASSFQGDTQYFGPGTRLTVL.

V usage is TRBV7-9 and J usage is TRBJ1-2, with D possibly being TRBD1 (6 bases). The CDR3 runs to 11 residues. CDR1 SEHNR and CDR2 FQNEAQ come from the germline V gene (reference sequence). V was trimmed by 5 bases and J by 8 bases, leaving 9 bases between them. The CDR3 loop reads CASSRDTGYTF. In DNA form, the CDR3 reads TGTGCCAGCAGCCGGGACACCGGCTACACCTTC.

The CDR3 DNA reads TGCGCCAGCAGCCCGGACAGGGGGCAAGGAGCTTTCTTT. Amino acids: CASSPDRGQGAFF. This chain joins TRBV4-3 and TRBJ1-1; 11 nucleotides agree with TRBD1. This CDR3 contains 13 residues. The germline V gene has CDR1 LGHNA and CDR2 YSLEER. Trimming at V came to 4 bases and at J to 10 bases, leaving 5 bases not matched to a gene.

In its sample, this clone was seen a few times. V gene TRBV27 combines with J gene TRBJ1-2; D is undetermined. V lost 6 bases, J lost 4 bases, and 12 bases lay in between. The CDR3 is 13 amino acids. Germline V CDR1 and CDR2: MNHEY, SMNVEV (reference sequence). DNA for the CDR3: TGTGCCAGCAGCCCCGTGGAGTTCTATGGCTACACCTTC. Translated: CASSPVEFYGYTF.

The CDR3 DNA reads TGTGCCAGCAGCCCCCCAGGGACAGCGGTTGCAGATACGCAGTATTTT. Its protein product is CASSPPGTAVADTQYF. This chain links TRBV7-9 with TRBJ2-3, with TRBD1 matching 7 bases. CDR1 SEHNR and CDR2 FQNEAQ come from the germline V gene (reference sequence). The CDR3 loop spans 16 amino acids. With 5 bases clipped from V and 4 bases from J, the junction kept 12 bases outside the gene matches.

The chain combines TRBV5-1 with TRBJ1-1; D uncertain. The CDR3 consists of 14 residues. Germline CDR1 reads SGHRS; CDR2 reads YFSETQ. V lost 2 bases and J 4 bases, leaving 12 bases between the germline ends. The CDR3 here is CASSLGLAATEAFF. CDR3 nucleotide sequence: TGCGCCAGCAGCTTAGGACTGGCGGCCACTGAAGCTTTCTTT. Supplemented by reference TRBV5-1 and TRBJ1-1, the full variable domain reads KAGVTQTPRYLIKTRGQQVTLSCSPISGHRSVSWYQQTPGQGLQFLFEYFSETQRNKGNFPGRFSGRQFSNSRSEMNVSTLELGDSALYLCASSLGLAATEAFFGQGTRLTVV.